The 27 T cell receptor beta chains below were found in one sample sequenced in a study of blood T cell repertoires in COVID-19. Profiled with immunoSEQ multiplex PCR; TCRdb holds only in-frame clones, not every one. The sample yields 150,000 to 200,000 clones, 70% to 90% seen once. The sequencing input was peripheral blood. The receptors were gathered from a man aged 70-80 years with active or convalescent COVID-19.

The gene calls are TRBV7-8 and TRBJ2-7; no definite D call. The V end lost 1 base, the J end lost 3 bases, and 13 bases lay between the germline ends. This CDR3 is built from 15 residues. The germline gives CDR1 SGHVS, CDR2 FQNEAQ. DNA for the CDR3: TGTGCCAGCAGCTTAGGCTCTACGGTAATCTACGAGCAGTACTTC. It encodes CASSLGSTVIYEQYF.

This clone was seen a handful of times. The chain employs TRBV24-1 and TRBJ2-3; a possible D gene is TRBD2 (6 bases). V was trimmed by 3 bases and J by 0 bases, leaving 15 bases between them. The CDR3 is made up of 17 amino acids. Germline CDR1 and CDR2: KGHDR and SFDVKD. The CDR3 is CATSDGTSWSSTDTQYF. The DNA for the CDR3 is TGTGCCACCAGTGATGGAACTAGCTGGTCTAGCACAGATACGCAGTATTTT.

This sequence joins TRBV19 and TRBJ1-4; D may be TRBD1 (5 bases). The CDR3 totals 13 residues. Trimming stripped 6 bases from V and 11 bases from J, with 16 bases between. Germline loops: CDR1 LNHDA, CDR2 SQIVND (reference sequence). CDR3 nucleotides: TGTGCCAGTAGAATCTCCCGGGGGAGGAAACTGTTTTTT. This codes for CASRISRGRKLFF.

This clone came up once. The V gene is TRBV27, the J gene TRBJ2-7; 11 bases line up with TRBD2. The germline V gene has CDR1 MNHEY and CDR2 SMNVEV (reference sequence). The CDR3 is 16 residues long. The V and J ends lost 5 bases and 3 bases, in that order; junction bases with no gene match: 9. CDR3 sequence (DNA): TGTGCCAGCAGTCTCAGACTAGCGGGACCCAACTACGAGCAGTACTTC. Its protein is CASSLRLAGPNYEQYF.

The chain has TRBV7-2 and TRBJ1-1; D is uncertain. CDR3 length: 15 residues. V lost 1 base and J lost 3, with 12 bases in between. Looked up from germline, CDR1 is SGHTA and CDR2 is FQGNSA. The CDR3 here is CASSLESWADTEAFF. CDR3 nucleotide sequence: TGTGCCAGCAGCTTAGAAAGTTGGGCAGACACTGAAGCTTTCTTT.

The chain links TRBV10-3 to TRBJ1-2; D is unclear. Germline CDR1 reads ENHRY; CDR2 reads SYGVKD. V lost 6 bases and J lost 6, with 14 bases in between. CDR3 length: 13 residues. CDR3 protein: CAISRDRDDGYTF. CDR3 coding DNA: TGTGCCATCAGCCGCGACCGGGATGATGGCTACACCTTC.

The DNA for the CDR3 is TGTGCCAGCTCACCTCTGGTGGCGAGACAAGGCACAGATACGCAGTATTTT. This gives the protein CASSPLVARQGTDTQYF. V is TRBV18 and J is TRBJ2-3; D remains ambiguous. The ends were cut back, 3 bases at V and 1 base at J, with 17 bases in the middle. Germline values: CDR1 KGHSH, CDR2 LQKENI. The CDR3 has 17 residues.

The chain employs TRBV10-3 and TRBJ2-5; weak D call: TRBD2 (5 bases). The germline V and J ends were trimmed by 0 bases and 9 bases, with 8 bases remaining between them. From germline, CDR1 is ENHRY and CDR2 SYGVKD. CDR3 size: 12 residues. CDR3 sequence reads: CAISESEEAQYF. The CDR3 nucleotides read TGTGCCATCAGTGAGTCGGAGGAGGCCCAGTACTTC.

The chain links TRBV6-2 or TRBV6-3 to TRBJ2-1, with D maybe TRBD1 (5 bases). Germline CDR1 and CDR2: MNHEY and SVGEGT. With 2 bases removed from V and 8 bases from J, the gap between germline ends came to 13 bases. This CDR3 is 14 amino acids long. CDR3 coding DNA: TGTGCCAGCAGTTACGGCCAGGGAAGGGATGAGCAGTTCTTC. This codes for CASSYGQGRDEQFF.

The chain combines TRBV19 with TRBJ1-5, with 7 bases identical to TRBD1. This CDR3 comprises 16 residues. The junction had 12 bases not matched to a gene; V was cut back by 6 bases and J by 4 bases. CDR1 and CDR2 from the germline V gene are LNHDA and SQIVND (reference sequence). The CDR3 nucleotides read TGTGCCAGTAGAGAAAGGGCAGGGGGTATAAATCAGCCCCAGCATTTT. This translates into CASRERAGGINQPQHF.

This chain joins TRBV5-4 and TRBJ2-2, with D possibly matching TRBD2 (6 bases). V lost 0 bases, J lost 7 bases, and 7 bases lay in between. CDR1 and CDR2 (germline): SGHNT, YYREEE (reference sequence). The CDR3 runs to 13 residues. In nucleotides, the CDR3 is TGTGCCAGCAGCTTGGCCGGGGGCGGGGAGCTGTTTTTT. It encodes CASSLAGGGELFF. Looking up the rest from reference TRBV5-4 and TRBJ2-2 gives the full variable domain: ETGVTQSPTHLIKTRGQQVTLRCSSQSGHNTVSWYQQALGQGPQFIFQYYREEENGRGNFPPRFSGLQFPNYSSELNVNALELDDSALYLCASSLAGGGELFFGEGSRLTVL.

The rearrangement links TRBV5-6 to TRBJ2-2; possible D gene TRBD2, 6 bases. The V end lost 0 bases, the J end lost 0 bases, and 9 bases lay between the germline ends. This CDR3 contains 16 residues. CDR1 is SGHDT and CDR2 is YYEEEE in the germline V gene. For the CDR3, the DNA is TGTGCCAGCAGCTTGGTTGGCGGGACGAACACCGGGGAGCTGTTTTTT. It codes for CASSLVGGTNTGELFF.

The chain uses TRBV28 and TRBJ1-3; D is unresolved. V shed 1 base and J shed 0 bases, with 7 bases lying between them. The CDR3 totals 15 residues. Germline V gene data show CDR1 as MDHEN and CDR2 as SYDVKM. The CDR3 nucleotides read TGTGCCAGCAGTTTATCCCTAAACTCTGGAAACACCATATATTTT. Its translation: CASSLSLNSGNTIYF.

The rearrangement uses TRBV28 and TRBJ1-6, with TRBD1 as a possible D gene (5 bases). This CDR3 contains 16 residues. V was clipped by 6 bases and J by 5 bases, with 17 bases between them. Germline V CDR1 and CDR2: MDHEN, SYDVKM. In DNA form, the CDR3 reads TGTGCCAGCAGCCAGGGTGGGGCAGGGAATAATTCACCCCTCCACTTT. Translation: CASSQGGAGNNSPLHF.

The gene calls are TRBV4-2 and TRBJ2-3; 12 positions agree with TRBD1. The CDR3 has 19 residues. Germline trimming cut 3 bases from V and 7 bases from J; bases unmatched to any gene: 17. CDR1 and CDR2 (germline): LGHNA, YNFKEQ. The CDR3 spells CASSQNLPDGTGGKYTQYF. CDR3 coding DNA: TGTGCCAGCAGCCAGAATCTACCGGATGGGACAGGGGGCAAGTATACGCAGTATTTT.

The V call is TRBV5-1, the J call TRBJ2-3, with TRBD2 matching over 8 bases. This CDR3 is built from 16 residues. The V gene end was trimmed by 0 bases and the J gene end by 2 bases; junction bases not matched to a gene: 5. Germline values: CDR1 SGHRS, CDR2 YFSETQ. For the CDR3, the DNA is TGCGCCAGCAGCTTGGGGGGCGGGGGGACCACAGATACGCAGTATTTT. Its translation: CASSLGGGGTTDTQYF.

CDR3 sequence reads: CAISESGLAGAYEQYF. CDR3 sequence (DNA): TGTGCCATCAGTGAGTCCGGACTAGCGGGTGCTTACGAGCAGTACTTC. The chain uses TRBV10-3 and TRBJ2-7; 11 nucleotides match TRBD2. Germline trimming cut 0 bases from V and 4 bases from J; bases unmatched to any gene: 5. This CDR3 region has 16 residues. Germline CDR1 reads ENHRY; CDR2 reads SYGVKD.

This chain links TRBV29-1 with TRBJ1-5; 7 nucleotides match TRBD1. CDR1 is SQVTM and CDR2 is ANQGSEA in the germline V gene. The length of the CDR3 is 12 residues. V shed 4 bases, J shed 6 bases, and the junction held 3 bases outside the gene matches. This chain's CDR3 is CSVGQGGQPQHF. In nucleotides, the CDR3 is TGCAGCGTTGGACAGGGCGGTCAGCCCCAGCATTTT.

This clone was recorded only once. The chain employs TRBV25-1 and TRBJ2-5, with TRBD2 identical over 7 bases. This CDR3 spans 14 amino acids. After removal of 4 bases from V and 3 bases from J, the junction contained 5 bases not matched to a gene. Germline V gene sequence: CDR1 MGHDK, CDR2 SYGVNS. For the CDR3, the DNA is TGTGCCAGCAGTGGGCCCCTAGCGGAAGAGACCCAGTACTTC. It codes for CASSGPLAEETQYF.

The chain has TRBV15 and TRBJ1-2, with no clear D. The CDR3 is 14 residues long. Deletions cut 0 bases from V and 5 bases from J, with 10 bases between. The germline CDR1 and CDR2 sequences are LNHNV and YYDKDF (reference sequence). DNA of the CDR3: TGTGCCACCAGCAGAGAAGCGGGAACATATGGCTACACCTTC. Its translation: CATSREAGTYGYTF.

This clone is a singleton in its sample. V is TRBV7-2 and J is TRBJ2-5, with TRBD2 identical over 10 bases. Losses at the gene ends were 5 bases for V and 5 bases for J; bases not matched to a gene: 8. The CDR3 has 15 residues. Germline V gives CDR1 SGHTA, CDR2 FQGNSA. The CDR3 reads CASSPSSGGGETQYF. CDR3 DNA sequence: TGTGCCAGCAGCCCTTCGAGCGGGGGGGGCGAGACCCAGTACTTC.

V usage is TRBV7-2 and J usage is TRBJ2-7, with D perhaps TRBD2 (5 bases). Germline CDR1 SGHTA, CDR2 FQGNSA. The V and J ends lost 1 base and 6 bases respectively, with 16 bases between them. The CDR3 is 15 amino acids. CDR3 nucleotides: TGTGCCAGCAGCTTAGAAGTGAGGGATATAGGCGAGCAGTACTTC. This sequence encodes CASSLEVRDIGEQYF.

The gene calls are TRBV6-1 and TRBJ2-2, with D possibly matching TRBD2 (6 bases). Trimming cost V 3 bases and J 5 bases, with 16 bases left between them. The germline V gene encodes CDR1 MNHNS and CDR2 SASEGT. The CDR3 runs 16 residues. The CDR3 here is CASSDVWQRGTGELFF. The CDR3 region has the DNA TGTGCCAGCAGTGACGTTTGGCAACGGGGGACCGGGGAGCTGTTTTTT.

The chain carries TRBV28 and TRBJ1-2; a possible D gene is TRBD1 (6 bases). The CDR3 covers 15 residues. The germline CDR1 and CDR2 sequences are MDHEN and SYDVKM. V lost 6 bases to trimming and J lost 8 bases, with 22 bases between them. Here the CDR3 reads CASRETGTLPRGYTF. The DNA of the CDR3 is TGTGCCAGCAGAGAAACCGGGACACTTCCCAGGGGCTACACCTTC.

This chain connects TRBV28 to TRBJ1-6; 10 nucleotides agree with TRBD1. The CDR3 is 20 residues long. With V trimmed by 6 bases and J by 2 bases, 16 bases remained unmatched. The germline V gene encodes CDR1 MDHEN and CDR2 SYDVKM. This chain's CDR3 is CASRPITPGQGSPYNSPLHF. The DNA of the CDR3 is TGTGCCAGCAGGCCAATAACACCGGGACAGGGGAGTCCCTATAATTCACCCCTCCACTTT. The full variable domain, with the rest looked up from reference TRBV28 and TRBJ1-6, is DVKVTQSSRYLVKRTGEKVFLECVQDMDHENMFWYRQDPGLGLRLIYFSYDVKMKEKGDIPEGYSVSREKKERFSLILESASTNQTSMYLCASRPITPGQGSPYNSPLHFGNGTRLTVT.

The J gene is TRBJ2-7, the V gene TRBV11-2; D possibly corresponds to TRBD1 (5 bases). This CDR3 contains 15 residues. The V gene lost 5 bases and the J gene lost 0 bases, with 14 bases spanning the gap. CDR1 and CDR2 from the germline V gene are SGHAT and FQNNGV. The CDR3 reads CASSLTQGLSYEQYF. DNA of the CDR3: TGTGCCAGCAGCCTGACGCAGGGCCTCTCCTACGAGCAGTACTTC. Full variable domain (remainder filled in from reference TRBV11-2 and TRBJ2-7): EAGVAQSPRYKIIEKRQSVAFWCNPISGHATLYWYQQILGQGPKLLIQFQNNGVVDDSQLPKDRFSAERLKGVDSTLKIQPAKLEDSAVYLCASSLTQGLSYEQYFGPGTRLTVT.

With respect to this clone: The same CDR3 arises from other DNA sequences in this sample as well. The chain has TRBV7-2 and TRBJ1-2; D may be TRBD1 (5 bases). This CDR3 is 12 amino acids long. Germline V lookup: CDR1 SGHTA, CDR2 FQGNSA. The V gene lost 2 bases and the J gene lost 8 bases, with 9 bases spanning the gap. The CDR3 here is CASSLSGGGYTF. CDR3 coding DNA: TGTGCCAGCAGCTTATCGGGGGGAGGCTACACCTTC.